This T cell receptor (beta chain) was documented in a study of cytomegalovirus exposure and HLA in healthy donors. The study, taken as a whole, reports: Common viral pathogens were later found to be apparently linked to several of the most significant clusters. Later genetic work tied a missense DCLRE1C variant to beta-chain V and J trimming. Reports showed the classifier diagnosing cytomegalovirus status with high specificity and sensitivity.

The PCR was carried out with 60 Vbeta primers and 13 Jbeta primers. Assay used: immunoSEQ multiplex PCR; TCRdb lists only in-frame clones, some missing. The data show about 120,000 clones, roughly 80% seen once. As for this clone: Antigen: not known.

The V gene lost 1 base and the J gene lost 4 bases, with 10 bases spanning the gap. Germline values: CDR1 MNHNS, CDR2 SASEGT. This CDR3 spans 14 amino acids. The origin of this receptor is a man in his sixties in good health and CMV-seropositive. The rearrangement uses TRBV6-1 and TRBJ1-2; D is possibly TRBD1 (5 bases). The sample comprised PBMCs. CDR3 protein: CASSEVQVIYGYTF. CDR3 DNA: TGTGCCAGCAGTGAAGTACAGGTGATCTATGGCTACACCTTC.